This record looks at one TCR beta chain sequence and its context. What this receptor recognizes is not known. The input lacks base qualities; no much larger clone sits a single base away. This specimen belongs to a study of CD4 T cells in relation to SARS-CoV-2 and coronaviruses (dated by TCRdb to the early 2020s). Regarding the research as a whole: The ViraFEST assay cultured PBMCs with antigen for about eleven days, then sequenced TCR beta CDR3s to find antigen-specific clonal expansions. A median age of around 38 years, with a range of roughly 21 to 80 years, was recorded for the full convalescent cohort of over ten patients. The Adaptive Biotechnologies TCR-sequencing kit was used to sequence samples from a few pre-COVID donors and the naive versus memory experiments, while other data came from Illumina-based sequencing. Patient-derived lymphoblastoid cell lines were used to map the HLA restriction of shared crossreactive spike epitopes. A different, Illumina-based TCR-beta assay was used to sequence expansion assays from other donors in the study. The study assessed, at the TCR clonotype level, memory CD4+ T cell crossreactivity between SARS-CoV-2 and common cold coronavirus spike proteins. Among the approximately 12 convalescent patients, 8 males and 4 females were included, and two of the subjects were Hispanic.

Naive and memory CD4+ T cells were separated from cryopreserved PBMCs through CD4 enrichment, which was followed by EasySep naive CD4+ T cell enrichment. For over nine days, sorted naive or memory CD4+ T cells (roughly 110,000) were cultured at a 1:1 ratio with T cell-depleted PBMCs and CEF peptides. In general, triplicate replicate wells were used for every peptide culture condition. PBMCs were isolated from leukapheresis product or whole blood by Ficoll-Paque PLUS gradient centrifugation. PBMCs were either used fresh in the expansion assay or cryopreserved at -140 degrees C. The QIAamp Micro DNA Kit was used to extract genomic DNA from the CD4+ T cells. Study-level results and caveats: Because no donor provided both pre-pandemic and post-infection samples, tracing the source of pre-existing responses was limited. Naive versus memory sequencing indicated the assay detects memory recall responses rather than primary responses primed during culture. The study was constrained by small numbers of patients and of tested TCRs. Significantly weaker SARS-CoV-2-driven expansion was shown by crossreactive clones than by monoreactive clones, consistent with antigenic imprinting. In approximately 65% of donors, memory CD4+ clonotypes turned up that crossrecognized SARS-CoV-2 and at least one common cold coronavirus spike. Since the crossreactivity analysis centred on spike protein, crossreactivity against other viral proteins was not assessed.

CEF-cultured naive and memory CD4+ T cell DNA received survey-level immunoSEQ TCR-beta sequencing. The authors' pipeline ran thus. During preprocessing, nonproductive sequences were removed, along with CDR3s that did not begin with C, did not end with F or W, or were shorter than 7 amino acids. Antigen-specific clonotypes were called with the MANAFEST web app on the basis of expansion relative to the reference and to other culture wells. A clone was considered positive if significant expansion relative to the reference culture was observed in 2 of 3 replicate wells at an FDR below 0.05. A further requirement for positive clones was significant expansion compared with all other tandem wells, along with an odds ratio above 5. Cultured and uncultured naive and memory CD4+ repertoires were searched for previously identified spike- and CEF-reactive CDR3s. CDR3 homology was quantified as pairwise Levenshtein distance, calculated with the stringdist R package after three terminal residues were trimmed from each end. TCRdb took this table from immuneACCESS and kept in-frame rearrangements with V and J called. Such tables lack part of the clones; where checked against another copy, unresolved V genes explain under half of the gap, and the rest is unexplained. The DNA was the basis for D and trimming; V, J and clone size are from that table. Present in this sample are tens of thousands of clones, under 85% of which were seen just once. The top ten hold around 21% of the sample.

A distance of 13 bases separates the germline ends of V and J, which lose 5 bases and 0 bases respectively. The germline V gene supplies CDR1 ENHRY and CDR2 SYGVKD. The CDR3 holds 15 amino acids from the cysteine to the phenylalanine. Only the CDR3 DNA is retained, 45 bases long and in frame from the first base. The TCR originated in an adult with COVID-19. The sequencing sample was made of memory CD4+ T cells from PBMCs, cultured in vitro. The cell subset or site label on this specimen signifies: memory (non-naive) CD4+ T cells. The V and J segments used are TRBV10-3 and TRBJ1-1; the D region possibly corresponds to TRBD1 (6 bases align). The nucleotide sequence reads TGTGCCATCAGTTACGCAGGGGCCATGAACACTGAAGCTTTCTTT. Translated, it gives CAISYAGAMNTEAFF.